The 6 T cell receptor beta chains below were found in one sample sequenced in a study of control samples from healthy donors and cancer patients. Profiled with immunoSEQ multiplex PCR; TCRdb holds only in-frame clones, not every one. This sample yields about 89,000 clones, of which around 86% are seen a single time; about 21% belongs to the top ten. Sequencing was carried out using blood. These receptors all stem from a man aged 30-40 years in good health.

The chain employs TRBV7-2 and TRBJ2-3, with D unresolved. CDR1 SGHTA and CDR2 FQGNSA come from the germline V gene. V was shortened by 4 bases and J by 4 bases, with 12 bases between the two germline ends. The CDR3 is 14 residues long. The CDR3 DNA follows: TGTGCCAGCAGCTCCAATTTAGTTGCAGATACGCAGTATTTT. Its protein is CASSSNLVADTQYF.

The chain employs TRBV9 and TRBJ1-3, with 8 bases aligning to TRBD1. With 2 bases clipped from V and 2 bases from J, the junction kept 3 bases outside the gene matches. The CDR3 sequence is 15 residues long. Germline values: CDR1 SGDLS, CDR2 YYNGEE. In DNA form, the CDR3 reads TGTGCCAGCAGCGTCTTGGACAGGGCTGGAAACACCATATATTTT. This sequence encodes CASSVLDRAGNTIYF.

The chain recombines TRBV6-6 with TRBJ2-1; 13 nucleotides match TRBD2. Germline trimming cut 2 bases from V and 7 bases from J; bases unmatched to any gene: 5. The germline V gene has CDR1 MNHNY and CDR2 SVGAGI (reference sequence). The CDR3 extends over 16 amino acids. The CDR3 coding sequence is TGTGCCAGCAGTTACCCACGGACTAGCGGGGGTAATGAGCAGTTCTTC. Translating it yields CASSYPRTSGGNEQFF.

The rearrangement uses TRBV14 and TRBJ1-6; D might be TRBD1 (5 bases). Per germline, CDR1 SGHDN and CDR2 FVKESK. The CDR3 runs 14 residues. Trimming removed 0 bases from V and 8 bases from J, with 8 bases in between. CDR3 loop: CASSQDIGDSPLHF. Here the CDR3 DNA reads TGTGCCAGCAGCCAAGATATAGGGGATTCACCCCTCCACTTT.

The chain couples TRBV19 to TRBJ1-2, with TRBD1 matching 11 bases. Germline loops: CDR1 LNHDA, CDR2 SQIVND (reference sequence). This CDR3 spans 17 amino acids. After removal of 4 bases from V and 4 bases from J, the junction contained 11 bases not matched to a gene. CDR3: CASSTPDRGPLGYGYTF. The CDR3 region has the DNA TGTGCCAGTAGTACCCCGGACAGGGGGCCTCTTGGCTATGGCTACACCTTC. Filled out from reference TRBV19 and TRBJ1-2, the complete variable domain reads DGGITQSPKYLFRKEGQNVTLSCEQNLNHDAMYWYRQDPGQGLRLIYYSQIVNDFQKGDIAEGYSVSREKKESFPLTVTSAQKNPTAFYLCASSTPDRGPLGYGYTFGSGTRLTVV.

The chain combines TRBV9 with TRBJ2-6; D not resolved. The CDR3 is 18 residues long. V dropped 0 bases and J dropped 1 base, with 14 bases sitting between them. The germline V gene has CDR1 SGDLS and CDR2 YYNGEE. The CDR3 spells CASSVGVSFGSGANVLTF. DNA of the CDR3: TGTGCCAGCAGCGTAGGGGTTAGTTTTGGGTCTGGGGCCAACGTCCTGACTTTC.